Following are 7 T cell receptor beta chains from one sample sequenced in a study of blood T cell repertoires in COVID-19. Generated by immunoSEQ multiplex PCR, the TCRdb table keeps only in-frame clones and is missing some. The table has over 50,000 clones, 85% seen once. Sample: peripheral blood. The receptor source for this set is an older man with acute or convalescent COVID-19.

This clone came up once. V and J are TRBV5-4 and TRBJ2-5, with TRBD1 matching over 9 bases. The CDR3 is made up of 15 amino acids. V shed 4 bases and J 2 bases; nucleotides not matched to a gene: 6. Germline V gene lookup returns CDR1 SGHNT and CDR2 YYREEE (reference sequence). For the CDR3, the DNA is TGTGCCAGCAGCCGAGGCGGGACAGGGCAAGAGACCCAGTACTTC. This codes for CASSRGGTGQETQYF.

The gene calls are TRBV6-5 and TRBJ2-2; D not certain. The V gene's germline CDR1 is MNHEY and CDR2 SVGAGI. CDR3 length equals 12 residues. V was trimmed by 6 bases and J by 8 bases, leaving 10 bases between them. The CDR3 nucleotides are TGTGCCAGCAGCCACGTGGAGGGGGAGCTGTTTTTT. It yields the protein CASSHVEGELFF.

This rearrangement joins TRBV21-1 to TRBJ2-1; the table's D call, TRBD2, has no DNA check behind it. TRBV21-1 is noted as a pseudogene. The CDR3 extends over 17 amino acids. CDR3 residues: CASSRGRNHSSYNEQFF. In DNA form, the CDR3 reads TGTGCCAGCAGCAGAGGGCGGAATCATAGCTCCTACAATGAGCAGTTCTTC.

The genes are TRBV15 and TRBJ2-7; possibly TRBD2 for D (5 bases). The CDR3 is made up of 14 amino acids. CDR1 is LNHNV, CDR2 YYDKDF, per germline (reference sequence). Trimming removed 2 bases from V and 3 bases from J, with 11 bases in between. The CDR3 here is CATSRLPDYYEQYF. CDR3 nucleotides: TGTGCCACCAGCAGACTACCTGACTACTACGAGCAGTACTTC.

The J gene is TRBJ2-1, the V gene TRBV3-1 (or the pseudogene TRBV3-2); tentatively, D is TRBD2 (6 bases). The CDR3 consists of 14 residues. The germline CDR1 and CDR2 sequences are LGHDT and YNNKEL (reference sequence). V gave up 4 bases and J gave up 6 bases, with 13 bases separating them. The CDR3 loop is CASSLRGSTNEQFF. CDR3 DNA sequence: TGTGCCAGCAGCCTTCGGGGGTCCACCAATGAGCAGTTCTTC.

V and J are TRBV2 and TRBJ1-4, with D possibly being TRBD1 (6 bases). The CDR3 consists of 15 residues. The germline V and J ends were trimmed by 3 bases and 3 bases, with 11 bases remaining between them. Germline lookup yields CDR1 SNHLY and CDR2 FYNNEI. CDR3 nucleotide sequence: TGTGCCAGCAGTGATAGGACAGAACCTAATGAAAAACTGTTTTTT. Encoded protein: CASSDRTEPNEKLFF.

V usage is TRBV15 and J usage is TRBJ1-3; TRBD1 is a possible D gene (6 bases). The CDR3 totals 16 residues. Germline CDR1 is LNHNV and CDR2 is YYDKDF (reference sequence). Trimming took off 2 bases at V and 0 bases at J, with 11 bases between the two ends. The CDR3 here is CATSRNRDLSGNTIYF. The CDR3 nucleotides read TGTGCCACCAGCAGAAACAGGGACCTCTCTGGAAACACCATATATTTT.